Shown below are 18 T cell receptor beta chains from a single sample sequenced in a study of T cells in Graves' hyperthyroidism and ophthalmopathy. Researchers amplified the TCR beta CDR3 regions from RNA transcripts. A first-round RT-PCR of the TCR CDR3 used the HTBI primer set. TCRdb reprocessed the multiplex PCR reads via MiXCR and lists one record per CDR3 protein. The sample lists fewer than 300,000 distinct CDR3 sequences; less than 30% were seen once. Material for sequencing was blood. The origin of the receptors is a middle-aged man with Graves' hyperthyroidism that later progressed to Graves' ophthalmopathy.

This clonotype was seen ten or more times. This chain uses TRBV5-1 with TRBJ1-6; the D gene is possibly TRBD1 (5 bases). The CDR3 spans 15 residues. Germline V gene data show CDR1 as SGHRS and CDR2 as YFSETQ. With 1 base removed from V and 8 bases from J, the gap between germline ends came to 13 bases. Written as DNA, the CDR3 is TGCGCCAGCAGCTTGCGGAGGGGACCCGATTCACCCCTCCACTTT. Translation: CASSLRRGPDSPLHF.

J is TRBJ2-5 and V is TRBV11-2, with 8 positions matching TRBD1. Germline V lookup: CDR1 SGHAT, CDR2 FQNNGV. There are 15 residues in the CDR3. J lost 4 bases, V lost 4 bases, and 8 bases had no gene match. The CDR3 DNA follows: TGTGCCAGCAGCTCAGGGCAGGGGGCTGCAGAGACCCAGTACTTC. Translating it yields CASSSGQGAAETQYF.

This clonotype has ten or more counts. V usage is TRBV24-1 and J usage is TRBJ2-5; TRBD1 agrees at 10 bases. CDR1 and CDR2 from the germline V gene are KGHDR and SFDVKD. This CDR3 spans 15 amino acids. The junction had 2 bases not matched to a gene; V was cut back by 3 bases and J by 2 bases. DNA of the CDR3: TGTGCCACCAGTGATGACAGGGGGCGTCAAGAGACCCAGTACTTC. Protein product: CATSDDRGRQETQYF.

V usage is TRBV5-4 and J usage is TRBJ2-7, with a weak D call TRBD1 (5 bases). CDR1 is SGHNT, CDR2 YYREEE, per germline (reference sequence). The CDR3 is 20 residues long. V lost 2 bases and J 2 bases, leaving 29 bases between the germline ends. CDR3 DNA sequence: TGTGCCAGCAGCTTTGGCCCCAACAACCCACAGGTCTCACTAACCTACGAGCAGTACTTC. Translated, it gives CASSFGPNNPQVSLTYEQYF. Based on the CDR3 plus reference TRBV5-4 and TRBJ2-7, the full variable domain is ETGVTQSPTHLIKTRGQQVTLRCSSQSGHNTVSWYQQALGQGPQFIFQYYREEENGRGNFPPRFSGLQFPNYSSELNVNALELDDSALYLCASSFGPNNPQVSLTYEQYFGPGTRLTVT.

This clonotype was seen many times. This chain links TRBV5-6 with TRBJ2-7, with D possibly being TRBD1 or TRBD2 (5 bases each). Trimming left V 0 bases short and J 6 bases short, with 10 bases between. The CDR3 consists of 13 residues. Germline lookup yields CDR1 SGHDT and CDR2 YYEEEE. The CDR3 reads CASSLVTGGEQYF. As DNA, the CDR3 is TGTGCCAGCAGCTTGGTAACAGGAGGCGAGCAGTACTTC.

This clonotype was picked up many times. This chain connects TRBV20-1 to TRBJ2-7; TRBD1 matches at 8 bases. The CDR3 extends over 14 amino acids. The germline V gene encodes CDR1 DFQATT and CDR2 SNEGSKA (reference sequence). V trimming: 1 base; J trimming: 2 bases; junction bases outside the gene matches: 4. The CDR3 loop is CSARAGQVAYEQYF. CDR3 sequence (DNA): TGCAGTGCTAGAGCGGGACAGGTGGCCTACGAGCAGTACTTC.

This clonotype was found many times. This chain connects TRBV5-6 to TRBJ1-1; perhaps TRBD1 as D (6 bases). This CDR3 comprises 16 residues. The V gene's germline CDR1 is SGHDT and CDR2 YYEEEE. Trimming cost V 4 bases and J 5 bases, with 21 bases left between them. In DNA, the CDR3 is TGTGCCAGCAGCCTGAGGGACACCGGGGGGACGACTGAAGCTTTCTTT. Amino acid sequence: CASSLRDTGGTTEAFF.

The table lists this clonotype with many counts. This sequence joins TRBV2 and TRBJ2-2, with TRBD2 matching over 7 bases. Per germline, CDR1 SNHLY and CDR2 FYNNEI. The CDR3 is made up of 15 amino acids. The trim removed 10 bases at V and 5 bases at J, leaving 13 bases unmatched. The CDR3 DNA reads TGTGCCACCGATGAAATTGGGGGGGTGACCGGGGAGCTGTTTTTT. Encoded protein: CATDEIGGVTGELFF.

The chain links TRBV20-1 to TRBJ2-2; D may correspond to TRBD1 or TRBD2 (5 bases each). Germline CDR1 and CDR2: DFQATT and SNEGSKA (reference sequence). V shed 5 bases and J shed 2 bases, with 18 bases lying between them. The CDR3 runs to 16 residues. CDR3 sequence: CSAQGWGTTNTGELFF. CDR3 nucleotide sequence: TGCAGTGCTCAAGGGTGGGGGACGACCAACACCGGGGAGCTGTTTTTT.

This clonotype appeared a few times. V gene TRBV4-1 combines with J gene TRBJ2-5; 11 positions agree with TRBD1. CDR1 and CDR2 (germline): MGHRA, YSYEKL. The CDR3 consists of 18 residues. V lost 0 bases, J lost 3 bases, and 9 bases stayed unmatched. Here the CDR3 reads CASSQDPRGTGGEETQYF. For the CDR3, the DNA is TGCGCCAGCAGCCAAGATCCCCGGGGGACAGGGGGGGAAGAGACCCAGTACTTC.

The table lists this clonotype with many counts. The genes are TRBV6-5 and TRBJ1-1, with a tentative D call TRBD1 (5 bases). The CDR3 is 12 amino acids. Per the germline V gene, CDR1 is MNHEY and CDR2 is SVGAGI. Deletions cut 2 bases from V and 5 bases from J, with 6 bases between. The CDR3 reads CASSYGGTEAFF. The CDR3 DNA follows: TGTGCCAGCAGTTACGGGGGGACTGAAGCTTTCTTT.

This clonotype has ten or more counts. The genes are TRBV5-1 and TRBJ2-2, with 7 bases matching TRBD1. J was trimmed by 6 bases and V by 4 bases; bases with no gene match: 12. This CDR3 spans 16 amino acids. The germline gives CDR1 SGHRS, CDR2 YFSETQ. As DNA, the CDR3 is TGCGCCAGCAGCCAAGAGACAGGGAGTATTCCCGGGGAGCTGTTTTTT. The encoded protein is CASSQETGSIPGELFF.

The DNA for the CDR3 is TGTGCCAGCAGTCCCGGGACAGGGGGCTTGGGCGCTGAAGCTTTCTTT. It codes for CASSPGTGGLGAEAFF. This sequence joins TRBV12-3 or TRBV12-4 and TRBJ1-1; 12 nucleotides line up with TRBD1. The length of the CDR3 is 16 residues. J gave up 6 bases and V 5 bases, and 10 bases lay outside the gene matches.

At least ten counts were recorded for this clonotype. This chain connects TRBV19 to TRBJ1-1; D gene ambiguous. V lost 2 bases, J lost 2 bases, and 15 bases lay in between. Germline CDR1 is LNHDA and CDR2 is SQIVND (reference sequence). The CDR3 sequence is 16 residues long. CDR3 bases: TGTGCCAGTAGTATATCCCAAGCCGGGAAAAACACTGAAGCTTTCTTT. Its protein is CASSISQAGKNTEAFF.

CDR3 amino acids: CASSLGQVFVEAFF. The DNA for the CDR3 is TGTGCCAGCAGCCTTGGACAGGTGTTCGTTGAAGCTTTCTTT. The rearrangement joins TRBV7-9 to TRBJ1-1; 7 positions match TRBD1. CDR1 is SEHNR, CDR2 FQNEAQ, per germline (reference sequence). V shed 5 bases and J 7 bases; nucleotides not matched to a gene: 10. The CDR3 runs to 14 residues.

The chain employs TRBV12-3 or TRBV12-4 and TRBJ2-5; TRBD2 matches 11 bases. The CDR3 loop spans 15 amino acids. The V gene end was trimmed by 6 bases and the J gene end by 4 bases; junction bases not matched to a gene: 7. The CDR3 coding sequence is TGTGCCAGCAGGACCCTAGCGGGAGGCCCAGAGACCCAGTACTTC. Protein: CASRTLAGGPETQYF.

In its sample, this clonotype was seen many times. DNA for the CDR3: TGTGCCAGCAGTCTTATGTGGTTACAAATCAACACCGGGGAGCTGTTTTTT. It codes for CASSLMWLQINTGELFF. The V gene is TRBV12-3 or TRBV12-4, the J gene TRBJ2-2; D unclear. The CDR3 extends over 17 amino acids. Trimming pared 5 bases from V and 2 bases from J, leaving 18 bases between.

For the CDR3, the DNA is TGCGCCAGCAGCAAGGGGGACACCGAGGCCACTGAAGCTTTCTTT. It specifies CASSKGDTEATEAFF. The chain joins TRBV5-1 to TRBJ1-1, with a possible D match to TRBD1 (6 bases). Per germline, CDR1 SGHRS and CDR2 YFSETQ. Trimming stripped 4 bases from V and 4 bases from J, with 17 bases between. The length of the CDR3 is 15 residues.